Presented here are 24 T cell receptor beta chains from one specimen sequenced in a study of blood T cells in healthy people across ages. Combining a sample-barcoded 5' primer with a J-beta primer mix, a second PCR ran for about 6 to 11 cycles. TCRdb redid the calling of the 5' RACE reads with MiXCR, one entry per CDR3 protein. The sample records approximately 690,000 distinct CDR3 sequences, over 40% being singletons. The sequenced sample consisted of blood. The source of these receptors is a man older than 75 in good health.

This clonotype was counted between two and nine times. The chain couples TRBV7-2 to TRBJ2-7, with D unresolved. CDR1 SGHTA and CDR2 FQGNSA come from the germline V gene. This CDR3 spans 14 amino acids. With 0 bases removed from V and 6 bases from J, the gap between germline ends came to 12 bases. CDR3 residues: CASSLAFRSGEQYF. The DNA of the CDR3 is TGTGCCAGCAGCTTAGCTTTTAGGAGTGGCGAGCAGTACTTC.

This clonotype was counted at least ten times. This rearrangement joins TRBV6-5 to TRBJ2-7, with no clear D. CDR1 MNHEY and CDR2 SVGAGI come from the germline V gene. Between the trimmed V and J ends, which lost 6 bases and 1 base, there was a span of 16 bases. The CDR3 has 15 amino acids. The CDR3 DNA is TGTGCCAGCAGACCCCCTAATTTGGGGTCCTACGAGCAGTACTTC. Translation: CASRPPNLGSYEQYF.

V gene TRBV7-2 combines with J gene TRBJ2-5; 7 nucleotides match TRBD2. Per the germline V gene, CDR1 is SGHTA and CDR2 is FQGNSA. The length of the CDR3 is 12 residues. V dropped 0 bases and J dropped 12; count of bases not matched to a gene: 4. CDR3 in amino acids: CASSLAGGSKYF. For the CDR3, the DNA is TGTGCCAGCAGCTTAGCGGGGGGGAGCAAGTACTTC.

The J gene is TRBJ2-3, the V gene TRBV5-1; D not certain. V lost 0 bases and J lost 5, with 10 bases in between. Germline assignment: CDR1 SGHRS and CDR2 YFSETQ. The CDR3 has 14 residues. As DNA, the CDR3 is TGCGCCAGCAGCTTGGTGGGGAATGAAGATACGCAGTATTTT. As protein: CASSLVGNEDTQYF.

This clonotype was detected only a few times. J is TRBJ2-7 and V is TRBV5-6; no clear D gene. V was trimmed by 5 bases and J by 2 bases, leaving 17 bases between them. The length of the CDR3 is 15 residues. Germline-derived CDR1 and CDR2 are SGHDT and YYEEEE. This CDR3 is CASRVAALLTYEQYF. In nucleotides, the CDR3 is TGTGCCAGCAGGGTTGCGGCCCTCCTTACCTACGAGCAGTACTTC. Full variable domain (remainder filled in from reference TRBV5-6 and TRBJ2-7): DAGVTQSPTHLIKTRGQQVTLRCSPKSGHDTVSWYQQALGQGPQFIFQYYEEEERQRGNFPDRFSGHQFPNYSSELNVNALLLGDSALYLCASRVAALLTYEQYFGPGTRLTVT.

V usage is TRBV29-1 and J usage is TRBJ1-1, with D maybe TRBD1 (6 bases). Germline V CDR1 and CDR2: SQVTM, ANQGSEA. V shed 1 base and J shed 5 bases, with 14 bases lying between them. The CDR3 sequence is 14 residues long. The CDR3, as DNA: TGCAGCGTTGAAGGGGGGGGCGGTTGGACTGAAGCTTTCTTT. Protein: CSVEGGGGWTEAFF.

The table lists this clonotype with many counts. This chain links TRBV5-6 with TRBJ2-7; D might be TRBD1 (5 bases). The germline V gene encodes CDR1 SGHDT and CDR2 YYEEEE. CDR3 length: 13 residues. Trimming shortened V by 5 bases and J by 3 bases, and 12 bases separated the two germline ends. The CDR3 DNA is TGTGCCAGCAGTACAAAGGGGCTCTACGAGCAGTACTTC. Translation gives CASSTKGLYEQYF.

Only one count was recorded for this clonotype. V and J are TRBV3-1 and TRBJ2-1; no clear D. The CDR3 loop spans 13 amino acids. Trimming cost V 2 bases and J 9 bases, with 11 bases left between them. CDR1 and CDR2 from the germline V gene are LGHDT and YNNKEL (reference sequence). CDR3 nucleotides: TGTGCCAGCAGCCAACACAGTGGCGGTGAGCAGTTCTTC. As protein: CASSQHSGGEQFF.

The CDR3: CASSSDAYGYTF. The CDR3 nucleotides are TGTGCCAGCAGCTCCGACGCCTATGGCTACACCTTC. The rearrangement links TRBV5-6 to TRBJ1-2, with D unresolved. There are 12 residues in the CDR3. Deletions cut 3 bases from V and 4 bases from J, with 7 bases between. Germline V gene data show CDR1 as SGHDT and CDR2 as YYEEEE.

The chain carries TRBV6-2 or TRBV6-3 and TRBJ2-1, with 10 bases matching TRBD1. V lost 2 bases and J lost 3; bases outside the gene matches: 13. The length of the CDR3 is 19 residues. Per the germline V gene, CDR1 is MNHEY and CDR2 is SVGEGT. The CDR3 sequence is CASSYPRQGAGRSYNEQFF. Written as DNA, the CDR3 is TGTGCCAGCAGTTACCCACGACAGGGGGCCGGTAGGAGCTACAATGAGCAGTTCTTC.

Of note for this clonotype: A read error is possible here, since a much larger clone lies one base away. V is TRBV6-2 or TRBV6-3 and J is TRBJ1-1; D gene ambiguous. The CDR3 length is 13 residues. Germline V lookup: CDR1 MNHEY, CDR2 SVGEGT. The CDR3 region has the DNA TGTGCCAGCCGCGGGAGACCGAACGCTGAAGCTTTCTTT. Amino acid sequence: CASRGRPNAEAFF.

The genes are TRBV18 and TRBJ2-5; D is undetermined. This CDR3 has 14 amino acids. CDR1 is KGHSH and CDR2 is LQKENI in the germline V gene. Trimming pared 6 bases from V and 5 bases from J, leaving 16 bases between. In DNA, the CDR3 is TGTGCCAGCTCCAAAATTGAAACGCTGGAGACCCAGTACTTC. Amino acid sequence: CASSKIETLETQYF. Full variable domain (outside the CDR3, taken from reference TRBV18 and TRBJ2-5): NAGVMQNPRHLVRRRGQEARLRCSPMKGHSHVYWYRQLPEEGLKFMVYLQKENIIDESGMPKERFSAEFPKEGPSILRIQQVVRGDSAAYFCASSKIETLETQYFGPGTRLLVL.

This clonotype was counted a few times. This chain uses TRBV4-2 with TRBJ2-4; 9 nucleotides match TRBD2. The V and J ends lost 0 bases and 0 bases, in that order; junction bases with no gene match: 12. This CDR3 is built from 20 residues. Germline-derived CDR1 and CDR2 are LGHNA and YNFKEQ. CDR3 coding DNA: TGTGCCAGCAGCCAAGATCGATGGGCGGGGGGGCAACTAGCCAAAAACATTCAGTACTTC. As protein: CASSQDRWAGGQLAKNIQYF.

The chain carries TRBV21-1 and TRBJ2-3. TRBV21-1 is classified as a pseudogene. The CDR3 totals 15 residues. CDR3 sequence (DNA): TGTGCCAGCAGCAAAACGGGATTCACACAGCATACGCAGTATTTT. This codes for CASSKTGFTQHTQYF.

Only a few counts were recorded for this clonotype. The chain joins TRBV4-3 to TRBJ2-7, with 16 positions matching TRBD2. The ends lost 0 bases at V and 3 bases at J; junction bases unmatched: 11. The germline V gene has CDR1 LGHNA and CDR2 YSLEER. This CDR3 comprises 20 residues. In nucleotides, the CDR3 is TGCGCCAGCAGCCAAGAGAGGGGGACTAGCGGGAGGGCCGTTTTCTACGAGCAGTACTTC. Encoded protein: CASSQERGTSGRAVFYEQYF.

As for this clonotype: Since a much larger clone is just one base distant, this may be a read error. The V call is TRBV15, the J call TRBJ2-2, with unresolved D. The CDR3 runs to 14 residues. The germline V gene has CDR1 LNHNV and CDR2 YYDKDF (reference sequence). The germline V and J ends were trimmed by 3 bases and 2 bases, with 7 bases remaining between them. CDR3 nucleotide sequence: TGTGCCACCAGCAGGGTGTTCAACACCGGGGAGCTGTTTTTT. Residues: CATSRVFNTGELFF.

A few counts support this clonotype. The chain carries TRBV20-1 and TRBJ2-7; 12 bases fit TRBD2. Germline V gene sequence: CDR1 DFQATT, CDR2 SNEGSKA (reference sequence). The trim removed 5 bases at V and 0 bases at J, leaving 2 bases unmatched. The CDR3 is 14 amino acids. For the CDR3, the DNA is TGCAGTGCTGGACTAGCGGGAAACTCCTACGAGCAGTACTTC. Its translation: CSAGLAGNSYEQYF.

The chain is built from TRBV18 and TRBJ1-1; D ambiguous. The CDR3 length is 14 residues. Trimming shortened V by 3 bases and J by 3 bases, and 11 bases separated the two germline ends. CDR1 is KGHSH, CDR2 LQKENI, per germline. The CDR3 DNA follows: TGTGCCAGCTCACCGGGCAGCCTACACACTGAAGCTTTCTTT. Encoded protein: CASSPGSLHTEAFF.

This clonotype occurred many times. The J gene is TRBJ2-5, the V gene TRBV12-3 or TRBV12-4, with 9 bases matching TRBD2. V was clipped by 3 bases and J by 5 bases; unmatched bases: 10. CDR3 length: 16 amino acids. DNA of the CDR3: TGTGCCAGCAGTTTTAATAGCGGGAGCCGCGCGGAGACCCAGTACTTC. It codes for CASSFNSGSRAETQYF.

J is TRBJ2-2 and V is TRBV6-1; D remains unclear. Germline CDR1 MNHNS, CDR2 SASEGT. V was shortened by 3 bases and J by 4 bases, with 9 bases between the two germline ends. The CDR3 extends over 14 amino acids. The DNA for the CDR3 is TGTGCCAGCAGTGAGAACTATGCCACCGGGGAGCTGTTTTTT. Translated: CASSENYATGELFF.

This rearrangement joins TRBV14 to TRBJ2-1; 7 bases align to TRBD1. Germline assignment: CDR1 SGHDN and CDR2 FVKESK. With 4 bases clipped from V and 9 bases from J, the junction kept 9 bases outside the gene matches. The CDR3 is 14 amino acids. The CDR3 protein is CASSLWTGSPEQFF. CDR3 DNA: TGTGCCAGCAGCCTGTGGACAGGAAGCCCTGAGCAGTTCTTC. Complete variable domain (other parts from reference TRBV14 and TRBJ2-1): EAGVTQFPSHSVIEKGQTVTLRCDPISGHDNLYWYRRVMGKEIKFLLHFVKESKQDESGMPNNRFLAERTGGTYSTLKVQPAELEDSGVYFCASSLWTGSPEQFFGPGTRLTVL.

In this sample, this clonotype turned up many times. The chain combines TRBV12-3 or TRBV12-4 with TRBJ1-1; 7 nucleotides align to TRBD1. The V and J ends lost 0 bases and 6 bases, in that order; junction bases with no gene match: 10. The CDR3 consists of 16 residues. The CDR3 sequence is CASSLAGGRQGAEAFF. The CDR3 DNA sequence: TGTGCCAGCAGTTTAGCGGGGGGCAGGCAGGGGGCTGAAGCTTTCTTT.

The V gene is TRBV28, the J gene TRBJ2-7; 8 positions agree with TRBD2. The CDR3 consists of 15 residues. The V and J ends lost 6 bases and 0 bases, in that order; junction bases with no gene match: 7. Per the germline V gene, CDR1 is MDHEN and CDR2 is SYDVKM. The CDR3 is CASRDGSGSSYEQYF. Here the CDR3 DNA reads TGTGCCAGCAGGGATGGGAGCGGGAGCTCCTACGAGCAGTACTTC.

J is TRBJ1-1 and V is TRBV3-1; possible D gene TRBD1, 5 bases. Germline V lookup: CDR1 LGHDT, CDR2 YNNKEL (reference sequence). Trimming left V 4 bases short and J 1 base short, with 16 bases between. This CDR3 comprises 16 residues. This CDR3 is CASSPWGGYGNTEAFF. The CDR3 DNA is TGTGCCAGCAGCCCCTGGGGGGGGTACGGGAACACTGAAGCTTTCTTT.